This entry describes one TCR beta chain. Its antigen target is currently unknown. No much larger clone is present one base from it, and per-base qualities are unavailable. These data come from a study of blood T cell repertoires in COVID-19 (dated by TCRdb to 2020 to 2021). Regarding the complete study: Collaborator samples came from the United States, Italy and Spain and covered acute and convalescent phases of COVID-19. Samples were obtained from the ongoing ImmuneRACE study (first 160 participants) and from 1,254 subjects provided by 6 global collaborators. The repertoires were made available in a free public database intended to serve as a resource for research on the immune response to SARS-CoV-2. Sample metadata almost always included a de-identified subject ID, COVID-19 status, age in years and sex. Where available, HLA class I and class II types were obtained from metadata supplied by the sample provider rather than from assay-based typing. The dataset comprised deeply sampled blood TCRbeta repertoires from subjects exposed to, actively infected with, or recovered from COVID-19. The prospective study material was composed of cDNA or gDNA derived from T cells, B-cell-depleted T cells, or PBMCs.

Enrolling through a virtual design, the prospective study's participants ranged in age from roughly 18 to 89 years and lived across roughly 23 United States geographic areas. In the prospective study, participants were assigned to cohorts based on the clinical history participants reported in a screening survey and a study questionnaire. Each participant in the prospective study had whole blood, serum and a nasopharyngeal or oropharyngeal swab collected by mobile phlebotomists. Prospective study participants could optionally give additional blood draws and questionnaires over an approximately two-month period. Prospective study blood samples were shipped either frozen or at room temperature before DNA extraction. TCRbeta CDR3 regions were amplified from genomic DNA by means of the immunoSEQ Assay, a bias-controlled multiplex PCR. From the authors' description of their analysis: Within the assay, amplification of reference gene primers was used to estimate how many nucleated cells each sample contained. Sequence reads were collapsed and filtered to measure the absolute abundance of every unique TCRbeta CDR3 rearrangement. For each sample, productive Simpson clonality was calculated by taking the square root of Simpson's diversity index across productive rearrangements. The table comes from immuneACCESS by way of TCRdb, which keeps in-frame sequences with V and J called. Part of the clones is missing from these tables; in studies checked, under half for an unresolved V gene and the rest for unknown reasons. That table furnishes V, J and clone size, whereas the DNA furnished D and trimming. In this sample the table shows roughly 220,000 clones, approximately 83% of which occur a single time. The ten largest clones represent 3% to 4% of the sample.

General conclusions and limits of the study: Clinical and demographic metadata were provided uncurated, with the amount varying by source and participant.

The clonotype comes from a woman aged 40 to 50 with acute COVID-19. Source material: PBMCs or T cells enriched from blood (not recorded which).

At the DNA level, the sequence is TGTGCCAGCAGCGCGGGGGGAGATACGCAGTATTTT. The translation is CASSAGGDTQYF. This chain joins TRBV5-6 to TRBJ2-3, with TRBD2 matching 8 junction bases. Reading the germline V gene gives CDR1 SGHDT and CDR2 YYEEEE. Trimmed from V: 4 bases; trimmed from J: 5 bases; junction bases lacking a gene match: 0. Spanning cysteine to phenylalanine, the CDR3 consists of 12 amino acids. Just the 36-base CDR3 DNA is kept, in frame starting at base 1.